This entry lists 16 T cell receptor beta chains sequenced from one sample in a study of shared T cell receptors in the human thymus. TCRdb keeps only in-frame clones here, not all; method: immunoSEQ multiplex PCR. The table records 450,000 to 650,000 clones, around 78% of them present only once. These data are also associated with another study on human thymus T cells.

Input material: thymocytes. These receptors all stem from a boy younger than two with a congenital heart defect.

CDR3 amino acids: CASSLRGVDTQYF. The DNA for the CDR3 is TGTGCCAGCAGTTTACGAGGCGTAGATACGCAGTATTTT. The chain joins TRBV27 to TRBJ2-3; D not certain. Trimming took 2 bases from V and 5 from J, leaving 8 bases between them. The CDR3 spans 13 residues. Germline values: CDR1 MNHEY, CDR2 SMNVEV (reference sequence).

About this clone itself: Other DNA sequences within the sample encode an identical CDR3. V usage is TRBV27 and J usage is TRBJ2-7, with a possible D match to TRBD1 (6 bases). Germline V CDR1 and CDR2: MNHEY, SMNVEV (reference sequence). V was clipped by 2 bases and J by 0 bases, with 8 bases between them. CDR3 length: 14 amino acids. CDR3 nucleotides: TGTGCCAGCAGTTTAGGGGGCTCCTCCTACGAGCAGTACTTC. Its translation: CASSLGGSSYEQYF.

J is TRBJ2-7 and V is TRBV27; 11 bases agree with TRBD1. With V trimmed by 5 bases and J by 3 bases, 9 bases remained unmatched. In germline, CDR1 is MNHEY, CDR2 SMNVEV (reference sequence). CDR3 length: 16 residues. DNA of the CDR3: TGTGCCAGCAGTCCCAACCGGGACAGGGGGTACTACGAGCAGTACTTC. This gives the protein CASSPNRDRGYYEQYF.

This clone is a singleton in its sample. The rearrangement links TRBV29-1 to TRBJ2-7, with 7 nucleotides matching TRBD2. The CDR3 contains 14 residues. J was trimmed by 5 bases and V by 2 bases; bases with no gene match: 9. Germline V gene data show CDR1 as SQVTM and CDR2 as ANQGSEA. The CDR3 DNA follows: TGCAGCGTTGAAAGTGAGACTAGCCTGGACGAGCAGTACTTC. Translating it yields CSVESETSLDEQYF.

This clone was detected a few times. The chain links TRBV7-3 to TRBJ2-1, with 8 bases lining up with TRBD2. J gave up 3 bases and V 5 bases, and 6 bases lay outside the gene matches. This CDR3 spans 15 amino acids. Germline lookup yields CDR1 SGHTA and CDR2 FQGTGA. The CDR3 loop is CASSLTSGYYNEQFF. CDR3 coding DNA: TGTGCCAGCAGCCTTACTAGCGGCTACTACAATGAGCAGTTCTTC.

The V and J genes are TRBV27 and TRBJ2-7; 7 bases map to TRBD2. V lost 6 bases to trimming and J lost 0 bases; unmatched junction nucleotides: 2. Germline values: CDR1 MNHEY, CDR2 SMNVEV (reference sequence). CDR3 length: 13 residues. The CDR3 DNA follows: TGTGCCAGCAGGGGGGGGAGCTCCTACGAGCAGTACTTC. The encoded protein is CASRGGSSYEQYF.

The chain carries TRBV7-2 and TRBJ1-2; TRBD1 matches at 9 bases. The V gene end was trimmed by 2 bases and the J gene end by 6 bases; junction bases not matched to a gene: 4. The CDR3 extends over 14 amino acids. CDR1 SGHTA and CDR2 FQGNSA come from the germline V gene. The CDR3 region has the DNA TGTGCCAGCAGCTTACGGGACAGGGAGGATGGCTACACCTTC. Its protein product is CASSLRDREDGYTF.

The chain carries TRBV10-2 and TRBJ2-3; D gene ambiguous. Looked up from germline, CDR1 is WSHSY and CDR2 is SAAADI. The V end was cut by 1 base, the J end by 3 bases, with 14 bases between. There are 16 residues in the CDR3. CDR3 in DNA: TGCGCCAGCAGTGAGTTTAGCTCCCTGGGTACAGATACGCAGTATTTT. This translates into CASSEFSSLGTDTQYF.

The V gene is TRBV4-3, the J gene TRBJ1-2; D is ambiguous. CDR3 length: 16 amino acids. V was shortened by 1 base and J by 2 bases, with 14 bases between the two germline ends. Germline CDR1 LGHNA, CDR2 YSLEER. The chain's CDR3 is CASSQAGVQLNYGYTF. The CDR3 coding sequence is TGCGCCAGCAGCCAAGCCGGAGTCCAACTCAACTATGGCTACACCTTC.

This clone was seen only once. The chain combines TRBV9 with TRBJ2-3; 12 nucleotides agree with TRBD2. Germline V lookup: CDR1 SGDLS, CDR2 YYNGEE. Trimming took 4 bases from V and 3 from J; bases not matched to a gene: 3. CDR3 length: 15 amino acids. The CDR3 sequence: CASSSTSGRTDTQYF. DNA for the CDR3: TGTGCCAGCAGCTCAACTAGCGGGAGGACAGATACGCAGTATTTT.

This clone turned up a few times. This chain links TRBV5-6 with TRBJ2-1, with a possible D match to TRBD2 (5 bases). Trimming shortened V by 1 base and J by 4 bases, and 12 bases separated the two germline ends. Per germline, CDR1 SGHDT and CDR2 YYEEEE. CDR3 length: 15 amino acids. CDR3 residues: CASSLRAENYNEQFF. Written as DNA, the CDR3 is TGTGCCAGCAGCTTGCGAGCGGAGAATTACAATGAGCAGTTCTTC.

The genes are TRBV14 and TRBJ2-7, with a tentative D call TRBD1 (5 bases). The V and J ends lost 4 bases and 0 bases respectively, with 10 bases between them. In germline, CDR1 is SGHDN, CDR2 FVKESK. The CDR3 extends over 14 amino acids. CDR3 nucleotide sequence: TGTGCCAGCAGCCTTCAGGGCCTCTCCTACGAGCAGTACTTC. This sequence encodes CASSLQGLSYEQYF.

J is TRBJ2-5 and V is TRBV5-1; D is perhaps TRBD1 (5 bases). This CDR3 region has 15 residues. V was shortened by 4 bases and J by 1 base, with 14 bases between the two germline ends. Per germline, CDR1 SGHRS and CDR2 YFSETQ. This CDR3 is CASSPPPGIQETQYF. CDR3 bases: TGCGCCAGCAGCCCCCCCCCAGGGATCCAAGAGACCCAGTACTTC.

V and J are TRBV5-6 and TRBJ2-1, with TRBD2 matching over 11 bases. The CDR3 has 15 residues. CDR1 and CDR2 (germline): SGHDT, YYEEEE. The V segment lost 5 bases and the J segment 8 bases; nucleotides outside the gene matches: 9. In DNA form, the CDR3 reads TGTGCCAGCAGTTTGACTAGCGGGATCCGGGATGAGCAGTTCTTC. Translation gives CASSLTSGIRDEQFF.

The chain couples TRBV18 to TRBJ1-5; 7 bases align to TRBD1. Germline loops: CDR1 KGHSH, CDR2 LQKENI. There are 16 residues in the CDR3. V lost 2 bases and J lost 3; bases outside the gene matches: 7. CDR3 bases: TGTGCCAGCTCACCATCTCGGGGGACAGACAATCAGCCCCAGCATTTT. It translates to CASSPSRGTDNQPQHF. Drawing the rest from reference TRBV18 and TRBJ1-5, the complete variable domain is NAGVMQNPRHLVRRRGQEARLRCSPMKGHSHVYWYRQLPEEGLKFMVYLQKENIIDESGMPKERFSAEFPKEGPSILRIQQVVRGDSAAYFCASSPSRGTDNQPQHFGDGTRLSIL.

CDR3 bases: TGTGCCAGCAGTTTGGCTAGCTCGGGGGAGACCCAGTACTTC. The encoded protein is CASSLASSGETQYF. The chain is built from TRBV27 and TRBJ2-5, with TRBD2 as a possible D gene (5 bases). CDR1 and CDR2 from the germline V gene are MNHEY and SMNVEV (reference sequence). V lost 3 bases and J lost 5, with 13 bases in between. The CDR3 extends over 14 amino acids.